This T cell receptor beta chain was sequenced for a study of cytomegalovirus exposure and HLA in healthy donors. Primers included in the PCR were 60 Vbeta and 13 Jbeta primers. The data were produced by immunoSEQ multiplex PCR, yet TCRdb's version contains in-frame clones alone and is incomplete. The repertoire includes about 160,000 clones, approximately 80% of them detected once, and 0.95% to 1.5% sits in the top ten. CDR3 length: 13 residues. V lost 0 bases to trimming and J lost 1 base, with 7 bases between them. Germline V lookup: CDR1 GTSNPN, CDR2 SVGIG (reference sequence). The sample taken for sequencing was PBMCs. The chain recombines TRBV30 with TRBJ2-7, with D tentatively TRBD2 (6 bases). The receptor comes from a boy younger than 10 in good health and CMV-seronegative. The CDR3 nucleotides are TGTGCCTGGAGTGTTGGGGGGTCCTACGAGCAGTACGTC. It codes for CAWSVGGSYEQYV.